Listed below are T cell receptor beta chains from one sample, sequenced in a study of neurological immune-mediated disorders. TCRdb analysed the 5' RACE reads with MiXCR anew, one entry per CDR3 protein. This table holds more than 95,000 distinct CDR3 sequences, less than 14% found once. The sample consisted of PBMCs. The receptors here all came from a female donor with HTLV-1-associated myelopathy (HAM/TSP). The CDR3 runs from the conserved cysteine through the conserved F or W. D genes are given only for firm matches. Clone size is shown for a subset of rows, as once, few, many or a class of expanded clone.

>TRBJ2-7|TRBV25-1|-|TRBD1
TGTGCCAGCAGTGAACCCTCACAGGACAGGGGATTTAACGAGCAGTACTTC
CASSEPSQDRGFNEQYF
>TRBJ2-1|TRBV7-2|many|-
TGTGCCAGCAGATTGAGGCTGGGGACAATTTACAATGAGCAGTTCTTC
CASRLRLGTIYNEQFF
>TRBJ2-2|TRBV6-5|few|TRBD1
TGTGCCAGCAGGGCACCGGGACAGGGGAACACCGGGGAGCTGTTTTTT
CASRAPGQGNTGELFF
>TRBJ1-1|TRBV7-9|many|-
TGCGCATGGGATAGCCCGAACACTGAAGCTTTCTTT
CAWDSPNTEAFF
>TRBJ2-7|TRBV5-1|many|-
TGCGCCAGCAGCCCGGACTCCATAGGGCGGACCTACGAGCAGTACTTC
CASSPDSIGRTYEQYF
>TRBJ1-2|TRBV5-1|many|-
TGCGCCAGCAGCGACGGGACACCCTATGGCTACACCTTC
CASSDGTPYGYTF
>TRBJ1-1|TRBV7-2|many|-
TGTGCCAGCAGCCGTCTCAGGGCTACGAACACTGAAGCTTTCTTT
CASSRLRATNTEAFF
>TRBJ2-5|TRBV10-3|-|-
TGTGCCATCAGTGATGAGGCGCAAGAGACCCAGTACTTC
CAISDEAQETQYF
>TRBJ2-7|TRBV28|many|-
TGTGCCAGCAGTTTGGTCCTAGTCGGGTCCGAGCAGTACTTC
CASSLVLVGSEQYF
>TRBJ1-2|TRBV20-1|many|-
TGCAGTGCTTCTCGAATAATGGCAGGGCTCTATGGCTACACCTTC
CSASRIMAGLYGYTF
>TRBJ2-1|TRBV19|few|TRBD1
TGTGCCAGTAGTATTCAGGGACAGGCGGGACGAAATGAGCAGTTCTTC
CASSIQGQAGRNEQFF
>TRBJ1-2|TRBV5-1|few|TRBD1
TGCGCCAGCGCACCCACGACAGGGGGCGCAGGCGGCTACACCTTC
CASAPTTGGAGGYTF
>TRBJ1-4|TRBV7-8|many|-
TGTGCCAGCACCTTAATTCCAGGGGAGAATGAAAAACTGTTTTTT
CASTLIPGENEKLFF
>TRBJ2-1|TRBV7-9|many|-
TGTGCCAGCAAGGGCAGGGCCTACAATGAGCAGTTCTTC
CASKGRAYNEQFF
>TRBJ2-3|TRBV20-1|many|-
TGCAGTGCTAGAGATCCAAGCAGCGCAGATACGCAGTATTTT
CSARDPSSADTQYF
>TRBJ2-7|TRBV7-9|many|TRBD1
TGTGCCAGCAGCCCACGCCGACAGGGTAGCGAGCAGTACTTC
CASSPRRQGSEQYF
>TRBJ1-2|TRBV2|many|-
TGTGCCAGCAGTGACAGTGAAAGCTATGGCTACACCTTC
CASSDSESYGYTF
>TRBJ1-1|TRBV6-6|-|-
TGTGCCAGCAGCTCTACCGGGGGCACTGAAGCTTTCTTT
CASSSTGGTEAFF
>TRBJ2-1|TRBV4-1|many|-
TGCGCCAGCAGCCAGGGCGGGGGCTGGTACAATGAGCAGTTCTTC
CASSQGGGWYNEQFF
>TRBJ2-7|TRBV20-1|many|-
TGCAGTGCCAGCAGAACCTTACAGTACGAGCAGTACTTC
CSASRTLQYEQYF
>TRBJ2-1|TRBV5-1|once|-
TGCGCCAGCAGCTTGGAATGGACTCTTCTCTCCTACAATGAGCAGTTCTTC
CASSLEWTLLSYNEQFF
>TRBJ2-4|TRBV21-1|many|-
TGTGCCAGCAGCCAAGTGACAGGGGCGATCAACATTCAGTACTTC
CASSQVTGAINIQYF
>TRBJ2-1|TRBV5-1|-|-
TGCGCCAGTTCAATGCAAGGGGTGCAAAATGAGCAGTTCTTC
CASSMQGVQNEQFF
>TRBJ1-1|TRBV3-1|many|TRBD1
TGTGCCAGCAGCCCGTGGACAGGACACGAAGCTTTCTTT
CASSPWTGHEAFF